The 29 T cell receptor beta chains below all came from one sample that was sequenced in a study of OX40 agonist ivuxolimab in advanced cancers. The repertoire was sequenced with immunoSEQ multiplex PCR; TCRdb's copy has only in-frame clones and lacks some. The data contain approximately 61,000 clones, 70% to 90% of them singletons. Sequencing was performed on CD4+ or CD8+ T cells sorted from blood, taken in a trial of the OX40 agonist ivuxolimab. The receptors originated from an adult with an advanced solid tumor such as melanoma, head and neck, liver or kidney cancer.

The V and J genes are TRBV5-1 and TRBJ2-5, with TRBD2 identical over 10 bases. The trim removed 6 bases at V and 0 bases at J, leaving 8 bases unmatched. Germline CDR1 and CDR2: SGHRS and YFSETQ. The CDR3 covers 16 residues. The CDR3 sequence: CASNPGLAANQETQYF. The CDR3 DNA reads TGCGCCAGCAACCCCGGACTAGCGGCCAACCAAGAGACCCAGTACTTC.

In this sample, this clone turned up a few times. V and J are TRBV4-2 and TRBJ2-3; D is unclear. Trimming pared 3 bases from V and 1 base from J, leaving 8 bases between. The CDR3 consists of 14 residues. Germline V CDR1 and CDR2: LGHNA, YNFKEQ. CDR3 DNA sequence: TGTGCCAGCAGCCAGGGTATGGGCACAGATACGCAGTATTTT. Translation: CASSQGMGTDTQYF.

This CDR3 is CASSQAGQGASEAFF. The DNA for the CDR3 is TGCGCCAGCAGCCAGGCCGGACAGGGGGCGTCTGAAGCTTTCTTT. This chain joins TRBV4-3 and TRBJ1-1, with TRBD1 matching 11 bases. CDR3 length: 15 residues. Per germline, CDR1 LGHNA and CDR2 YSLEER. V trimming: 3 bases; J trimming: 6 bases; junction bases outside the gene matches: 6.

This chain connects TRBV20-1 to TRBJ1-1; D call uncertain. Germline V lookup: CDR1 DFQATT, CDR2 SNEGSKA (reference sequence). V lost 5 bases and J 12 bases, leaving 7 bases between the germline ends. CDR3 length: 8 amino acids. The CDR3 DNA reads as TGCAGTGCTCCGCCGACTTTCTTT. Translation gives CSAPPTFF.

The chain couples TRBV5-1 to TRBJ1-1, with 12 bases that match TRBD1. From germline, CDR1 is SGHRS and CDR2 YFSETQ. V shed 10 bases, J shed 9 bases, and the junction held 10 bases outside the gene matches. The CDR3 sequence is 13 residues long. CDR3 region: CASKEGDRGQAFF. CDR3 nucleotide sequence: TGCGCCTCCAAAGAGGGGGACAGGGGGCAAGCTTTCTTT.

This chain uses TRBV6-1 with TRBJ1-4; 9 bases fit TRBD1. The CDR3 totals 16 residues. V lost 2 bases, J lost 4 bases, and 5 bases stayed unmatched. Per germline, CDR1 MNHNS and CDR2 SASEGT. Written as DNA, the CDR3 is TGTGCCAGCAGTGAATCCGGGACAGGGCTTAATGAAAAACTGTTTTTT. Translation: CASSESGTGLNEKLFF.

The chain couples TRBV7-3 to TRBJ2-3; 8 nucleotides line up with TRBD2. The germline V gene has CDR1 SGHTA and CDR2 FQGTGA. J gave up 3 bases and V 6 bases, and 11 bases lay outside the gene matches. CDR3 length equals 16 residues. CDR3 protein: CASSSSSGYGTDTQYF. The CDR3 DNA is TGTGCCAGCAGTTCCTCTAGCGGGTACGGGACAGATACGCAGTATTTT.

This clone has just one count. V is TRBV7-3 and J is TRBJ2-1; D uncertain. Trimming took 2 bases from V and 0 from J, leaving 8 bases between them. Germline lookup yields CDR1 SGHTA and CDR2 FQGTGA. This CDR3 has 15 amino acids. The DNA for the CDR3 is TGTGCCAGCAGCTTAGTGGCGGTCTCCTACAATGAGCAGTTCTTC. This codes for CASSLVAVSYNEQFF.

In its sample, this clone was seen a few times. The V call is TRBV6-5, the J call TRBJ2-3, with D possibly matching TRBD2 (6 bases). Trimming took 0 bases from V and 4 from J, leaving 11 bases between them. The V gene's germline CDR1 is MNHEY and CDR2 SVGAGI. CDR3 size: 15 residues. The CDR3 loop reads CASSYSQGGADTQYF. The CDR3 DNA reads TGTGCCAGCAGTTACTCGCAGGGAGGCGCAGATACGCAGTATTTT.

Only one count was recorded for this clone. V gene TRBV5-1 combines with J gene TRBJ1-2, with 10 nucleotides matching TRBD1. The V gene end was trimmed by 0 bases and the J gene end by 6 bases; junction bases not matched to a gene: 2. Germline V lookup: CDR1 SGHRS, CDR2 YFSETQ. The CDR3 has 14 residues. CDR3: CASSLGQGADGYTF. CDR3 DNA: TGCGCCAGCAGCTTGGGACAGGGGGCCGATGGCTACACCTTC. Variable domain in full (rest from reference TRBV5-1 and TRBJ1-2): KAGVTQTPRYLIKTRGQQVTLSCSPISGHRSVSWYQQTPGQGLQFLFEYFSETQRNKGNFPGRFSGRQFSNSRSEMNVSTLELGDSALYLCASSLGQGADGYTFGSGTRLTVV.

This sequence joins TRBV19 and TRBJ2-4, with D perhaps given as TRBD1 or TRBD2 (5 bases each). The CDR3 length is 18 residues. The germline V gene encodes CDR1 LNHDA and CDR2 SQIVND (reference sequence). The ends were cut back, 8 bases at V and 3 bases at J, with 26 bases in the middle. The CDR3 bases are TGTGCCAGTGCGCCACTTACCTGGGACGGTACGAACAAAAACATTCAGTACTTC. It encodes CASAPLTWDGTNKNIQYF.

The chain recombines TRBV23-1 with TRBJ1-5; D not certain. TRBV23-1 is an open reading frame whose function is uncertain. This CDR3 comprises 11 residues. V lost 4 bases to trimming and J lost 6 bases, with 4 bases between them. As DNA, the CDR3 is TGCGCCAGCAGTCTGGGTCAGCCCCAGCATTTT. Translation gives CASSLGQPQHF.

In its sample, this clone was seen a few times. The chain recombines TRBV5-4 with TRBJ1-2, with 7 bases that match TRBD1. V was pared by 0 bases and J by 4 bases, with 6 bases of the junction left unmatched. CDR3 size: 15 residues. CDR1 is SGHNT and CDR2 is YYREEE in the germline V gene (reference sequence). The CDR3 reads CASSLAGRGRYGYTF. CDR3 sequence (DNA): TGTGCCAGCAGCTTGGCGGGTAGGGGGCGCTATGGCTACACCTTC.

This chain links TRBV30 with TRBJ2-7; 11 positions agree with TRBD2. The junction had 4 bases not matched to a gene; V was cut back by 0 bases and J by 3 bases. Germline V gene sequence: CDR1 GTSNPN, CDR2 SVGIG (reference sequence). The CDR3 consists of 15 residues. The CDR3 nucleotides read TGTGCCTGGAGTGTAGGACTAGCGGGCCTCTACGAGCAGTACTTC. Amino acid sequence: CAWSVGLAGLYEQYF.

J is TRBJ2-2 and V is TRBV19; D unclear. The CDR3 totals 14 residues. Germline V gene lookup returns CDR1 LNHDA and CDR2 SQIVND (reference sequence). V was pared by 6 bases and J by 8 bases, with 16 bases between. CDR3 in amino acids: CASRWGTISGELFF. The CDR3 DNA reads TGTGCCAGTAGGTGGGGTACTATTTCGGGGGAGCTGTTTTTT.

The genes are TRBV4-2 and TRBJ1-2, with TRBD1 as a possible D gene (6 bases). V was shortened by 4 bases and J by 4 bases, with 16 bases between the two germline ends. The CDR3 is made up of 15 amino acids. Germline V gene lookup returns CDR1 LGHNA and CDR2 YNFKEQ. In DNA, the CDR3 is TGTGCCAGCAGCCCAGGTCTAACAGGGCTCTATGGCTACACCTTC. Translated: CASSPGLTGLYGYTF.

V and J are TRBV7-2 and TRBJ2-1, with no clear D. The CDR3 contains 15 residues. CDR1 is SGHTA and CDR2 is FQGNSA in the germline V gene. The V and J ends lost 0 bases and 1 base respectively, with 7 bases between them. In nucleotides, the CDR3 is TGTGCCAGCAGCTTAGCGGGATGGTCCTACAATGAGCAGTTCTTC. This codes for CASSLAGWSYNEQFF. The full variable domain, completed using reference TRBV7-2 and TRBJ2-1, is GAGVSQSPSNKVTEKGKDVELRCDPISGHTALYWYRQSLGQGLEFLIYFQGNSAPDKSGLPSDRFSAERTGGSVSTLTIQRTQQEDSAVYLCASSLAGWSYNEQFFGPGTRLTVL.

The chain employs TRBV25-1 and TRBJ1-2; D call uncertain. The V end was cut by 2 bases, the J end by 6 bases, with 7 bases between. The germline V gene has CDR1 MGHDK and CDR2 SYGVNS. The CDR3 extends over 12 amino acids. CDR3 in amino acids: CASSEPLNGYTF. In nucleotides, the CDR3 is TGTGCCAGCAGTGAACCGCTTAATGGCTACACCTTC.

The sample holds one count of this clone. V usage is TRBV5-1 and J usage is TRBJ2-1; 8 bases line up with TRBD2. Germline trimming cut 0 bases from V and 0 bases from J; bases unmatched to any gene: 5. The CDR3 consists of 17 residues. The germline gives CDR1 SGHRS, CDR2 YFSETQ. The CDR3 here is CASSLANGRDSYNEQFF. The DNA of the CDR3 is TGCGCCAGCAGCTTGGCCAACGGGAGGGACTCCTACAATGAGCAGTTCTTC.

The rearrangement joins TRBV10-3 to TRBJ2-5; no reliable D call. This CDR3 spans 13 amino acids. Trimming took 4 bases from V and 5 from J, leaving 11 bases between them. Per the germline V gene, CDR1 is ENHRY and CDR2 is SYGVKD. The CDR3 is CAISVGRDETQYF. CDR3 coding DNA: TGTGCCATCAGTGTGGGTAGGGATGAGACCCAGTACTTC.

CDR3 nucleotides: TGTGCCAGCAGTCGATTGGGACCTCTCTACGAGCAGTACTTC. Translating it yields CASSRLGPLYEQYF. V usage is TRBV6-5 and J usage is TRBJ2-5, with D perhaps TRBD1 or TRBD2 (5 bases each). TRBJ2-7 explains the end of the DNA better; the J call may be wrong. Germline V gene sequence: CDR1 MNHEY, CDR2 SVGAGI. The CDR3 runs 14 residues.

The rearrangement links TRBV11-2 to TRBJ2-1; 7 bases align to TRBD1. V lost 5 bases, J lost 6 bases, and 10 bases stayed unmatched. The CDR3 runs to 15 residues. Germline assignment: CDR1 SGHAT and CDR2 FQNNGV. The CDR3 loop reads CASSAGQGVGNEQFF. Written as DNA, the CDR3 is TGTGCCAGCAGCGCCGGGCAGGGGGTGGGCAATGAGCAGTTCTTC.

The chain uses TRBV30 and TRBJ2-7; 8 bases match TRBD2. J was trimmed by 12 bases and V by 0 bases; bases with no gene match: 13. Germline CDR1 is GTSNPN and CDR2 is SVGIG (reference sequence). This CDR3 region has 14 residues. CDR3 loop: CAWSVGLAHSGAYV. CDR3 coding DNA: TGTGCCTGGAGTGTAGGACTAGCCCACTCCGGCGCGTACGTC.

The chain recombines TRBV2 with TRBJ2-1; TRBD2 matches at 10 bases. The ends lost 4 bases at V and 7 bases at J; junction bases unmatched: 7. Germline CDR1 is SNHLY and CDR2 is FYNNEI. This CDR3 contains 15 residues. The CDR3 DNA reads TGTGCCAGCAGTGCCACTCTAGCGGGAGTAAATGAGCAGTTCTTC. The encoded protein is CASSATLAGVNEQFF.

The DNA of the CDR3 is TGCAGCGTTGTGTACGGAACTAACTATGGCTACACCTTC. This translates into CSVVYGTNYGYTF. This chain connects TRBV29-1 to TRBJ1-2; no firm D call. The length of the CDR3 is 13 residues. CDR1 and CDR2 from the germline V gene are SQVTM and ANQGSEA. The V end lost 4 bases, the J end lost 0 bases, and 9 bases lay between the germline ends.

The chain is built from TRBV5-4 and TRBJ2-5; 9 positions agree with TRBD2. The CDR3 is made up of 16 amino acids. Germline values: CDR1 SGHNT, CDR2 YYREEE (reference sequence). V shed 4 bases and J 5 bases; nucleotides not matched to a gene: 12. Here the CDR3 reads CASSPPIAGGQETQYF. CDR3 coding DNA: TGTGCCAGCAGCCCTCCGATTGCGGGAGGGCAGGAGACCCAGTACTTC.

This rearrangement joins TRBV27 to TRBJ2-3; D is possibly TRBD1 (6 bases). Germline V gene sequence: CDR1 MNHEY, CDR2 SMNVEV (reference sequence). The CDR3 covers 15 residues. Trimming took 3 bases from V and 0 from J, leaving 10 bases between them. The CDR3 sequence: CASSLRGISTDTQYF. CDR3 nucleotides: TGTGCCAGCAGTTTGAGGGGGATTAGCACAGATACGCAGTATTTT.

CDR3 DNA sequence: TGCGCCAGCTCAGCACCTGATTCCTACGAGCAGTACTTC. Translation: CASSAPDSYEQYF. The genes are TRBV5-1 and TRBJ2-7; no definite D call. The CDR3 runs to 13 residues. V was clipped by 7 bases and J by 1 base, with 12 bases between them. Germline lookup yields CDR1 SGHRS and CDR2 YFSETQ.

V gene TRBV5-4 combines with J gene TRBJ2-4; a weak D match, TRBD2 (6 bases). Germline V gives CDR1 SGHNT, CDR2 YYREEE (reference sequence). Trimming took off 0 bases at V and 8 bases at J, with 15 bases between the two ends. This CDR3 is built from 15 residues. The CDR3 reads CASSLVTGPGDIQYF. The CDR3 DNA sequence: TGTGCCAGCAGCTTGGTGACGGGACCGGGGGACATTCAGTACTTC.